This TCR beta chain was sequenced for a study of blood T cell repertoires in COVID-19. Study-level information: The analysed material was cDNA or gDNA that came from T cells, B-cell-depleted T cells, or PBMCs.

Sequencing used immunoSEQ multiplex PCR; TCRdb keeps in-frame clones, though not all of them. The sample yields about 160,000 clones, around 87% seen once. CDR1 and CDR2 from the germline V gene are LGHDT and YNNKEL (reference sequence). This CDR3 comprises 12 residues. V was pared by 8 bases and J by 0 bases, with 8 bases between. The chain combines TRBV3-1 (or the pseudogene TRBV3-2) with TRBJ2-7; tentatively, D is TRBD2 (5 bases). This sequence originates from a woman aged 70-85 years with COVID-19, enrolled during active disease. Sequencing was performed on peripheral blood. CDR3 protein: CASEGNSYEQYF. CDR3 nucleotides: TGTGCCAGCGAGGGCAACTCCTACGAGCAGTACTTC.